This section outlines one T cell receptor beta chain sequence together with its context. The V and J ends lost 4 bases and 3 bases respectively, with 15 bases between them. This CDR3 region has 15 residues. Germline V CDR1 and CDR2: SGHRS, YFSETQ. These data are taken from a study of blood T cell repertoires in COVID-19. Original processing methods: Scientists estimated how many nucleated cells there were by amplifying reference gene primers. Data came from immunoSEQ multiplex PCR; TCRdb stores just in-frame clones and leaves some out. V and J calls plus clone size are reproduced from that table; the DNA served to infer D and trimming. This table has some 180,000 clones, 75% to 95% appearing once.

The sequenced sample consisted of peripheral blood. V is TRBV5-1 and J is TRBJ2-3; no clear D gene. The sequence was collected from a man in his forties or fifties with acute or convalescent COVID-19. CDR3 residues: CASSDLLGVTDTQYF. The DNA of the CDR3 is TGCGCCAGCAGCGATTTACTTGGAGTTACAGATACGCAGTATTTT.